This passage covers 25 T cell receptor beta chains from one sample sequenced in a study of molecular identifiers for immune sequencing clone quantification. TCRdb analysed the PCR reads with MiXCR anew, one entry per CDR3 protein. The data show more than 85,000 distinct CDR3 sequences, 30% to 45% seen once. The sequencing input was naive CD8+ T cells from blood, with Jurkat cell RNA spiked in. Subset given: FACS-sorted CD8+CD4-CCR7+CD45RA+ naive T cells. Receptors were obtained from a human donor in good health. Some libraries in this study had Jurkat cell RNA spiked in.

This clonotype was observed a handful of times. The chain links TRBV2 to TRBJ1-6; D gene unclear. Germline CDR1 is SNHLY and CDR2 is FYNNEI. The CDR3 spans 17 residues. V dropped 0 bases and J dropped 4 bases, with 13 bases sitting between them. The CDR3 loop is CASSEADSRGYNSPLHF. The CDR3, as DNA: TGTGCCAGCAGTGAAGCGGATTCCCGGGGATATAATTCACCCCTCCACTTT. Based on the CDR3 plus reference TRBV2 and TRBJ1-6, the full variable domain is EPEVTQTPSHQVTQMGQEVILRCVPISNHLYFYWYRQILGQKVEFLVSFYNNEISEKSEIFDDQFSVERPDGSNFTLKIRSTKLEDSAMYFCASSEADSRGYNSPLHFGNGTRLTVT.

This clonotype was counted many times. V is TRBV6-5 and J is TRBJ1-5; D unclear. The CDR3 extends over 13 amino acids. Germline V CDR1 and CDR2: MNHEY, SVGAGI. V was trimmed by 3 bases and J by 9 bases, leaving 12 bases between them. CDR3 region: CASSYRGLRPQHF. CDR3 DNA sequence: TGTGCCAGCAGTTATCGAGGACTTCGGCCCCAGCATTTT.

Turning to this clonotype: One end of the junction is discordant with germline, which a read error may explain. The genes are TRBV28 and TRBJ2-7, with D possibly being TRBD2 (6 bases). The CDR3 runs to 14 residues. CDR1 is MDHEN and CDR2 is SYDVKM in the germline V gene. CDR3 sequence reads: CASSHPGTFYELYF. The CDR3 coding sequence is TGTGCCAGCAGTCATCCCGGGACTTTCTACGAGCTGTACTTC.

V gene TRBV27 combines with J gene TRBJ2-7; D is perhaps TRBD2 (5 bases). The CDR3 is 15 residues long. Germline CDR1 MNHEY, CDR2 SMNVEV (reference sequence). V shed 2 bases and J shed 4 bases, with 15 bases lying between them. This chain's CDR3 is CASSLNVYGGYEQYF. Written as DNA, the CDR3 is TGTGCCAGCAGTTTAAATGTGTACGGCGGGTACGAGCAGTACTTC.

This chain joins TRBV5-1 and TRBJ2-1; D may be TRBD1 (6 bases). CDR3 length: 11 residues. Trimming left V 9 bases short and J 5 bases short, with 9 bases between. Germline values: CDR1 SGHRS, CDR2 YFSETQ. CDR3: CATYRDNEQFF. In nucleotides, the CDR3 is TGCGCCACCTACAGGGACAATGAGCAGTTCTTC.

This clonotype was recorded a few times. The rearrangement joins TRBV3-1 to TRBJ1-1; D remains unclear. This CDR3 has 14 amino acids. Trimming cost V 4 bases and J 4 bases, with 13 bases left between them. Germline CDR1 reads LGHDT; CDR2 reads YNNKEL (reference sequence). This CDR3 reads CASSREMAGTEAFF. As DNA, the CDR3 is TGTGCCAGCAGCCGAGAGATGGCGGGCACTGAAGCTTTCTTT.

Many counts were recorded for this clonotype. This chain connects TRBV27 to TRBJ1-5; D might be TRBD1 (6 bases). The ends were cut back, 7 bases at V and 2 bases at J, with 15 bases in the middle. The CDR3 extends over 15 amino acids. Germline lookup yields CDR1 MNHEY and CDR2 SMNVEV (reference sequence). This CDR3 is CASTPRGLGNQPQHF. In nucleotides, the CDR3 is TGTGCCAGCACCCCCCGGGGGCTTGGCAATCAGCCCCAGCATTTT.

This clonotype was counted once. This may be a read error: a much more frequent sequence differs by one nucleotide. This chain joins TRBV28 and TRBJ2-5; D remains ambiguous. CDR1 MDHEN and CDR2 SYDVKM come from the germline V gene. The CDR3 runs 11 residues. The V gene lost 6 bases and the J gene lost 7 bases, with 9 bases spanning the gap. CDR3 DNA sequence: TGTGCCAGCAGGTTAGTAGGGACCCAGTACTTC. This translates into CASRLVGTQYF.

This chain uses TRBV6-5 with TRBJ2-2; the D is unclear. There are 15 residues in the CDR3. Germline CDR1 and CDR2: MNHEY and SVGAGI. The V gene lost 0 bases and the J gene lost 7 bases, with 12 bases spanning the gap. CDR3: CASSYSPTGHGELFF. The CDR3 nucleotides read TGTGCCAGCAGTTACTCCCCGACCGGCCACGGGGAGCTGTTTTTT.

This clonotype was seen a handful of times. The V call is TRBV7-6, the J call TRBJ2-1, with D unresolved. V gave up 0 bases and J gave up 6 bases, with 9 bases separating them. CDR1 SGHVS and CDR2 FNYEAQ come from the germline V gene. The CDR3 sequence is 14 residues long. CDR3 residues: CASSLAIEANEQFF. CDR3 sequence (DNA): TGTGCCAGCAGCTTAGCCATAGAGGCCAATGAGCAGTTCTTC.

This clonotype was detected only a few times. The chain couples TRBV6-5 to TRBJ2-7; the match to TRBD1 covers 7 bases. The CDR3 totals 15 residues. Trimming cost V 4 bases and J 2 bases; bases outside gene matches: 8. Per the germline V gene, CDR1 is MNHEY and CDR2 is SVGAGI. CDR3: CASSWTGTATYEQYF. Written as DNA, the CDR3 is TGTGCCAGCAGTTGGACCGGGACAGCAACCTACGAGCAGTACTTC.

As regards this clonotype: Since a much larger clone is just one base distant, this may be a read error. V gene TRBV7-2 combines with J gene TRBJ2-1, with D unresolved. The DNA end lines up better with TRBJ2-7; the J call may be wrong. From germline, CDR1 is SGHTA and CDR2 FQGNSA. CDR3 size: 13 residues. The CDR3 loop is CASSPPPNNEQYF. Here the CDR3 DNA reads TGTGCCAGCAGCCCACCGCCCAACAATGAGCAGTACTTC.

The chain couples TRBV5-3 to TRBJ1-5; tentative D call: TRBD1 (5 bases). TRBV5-3 is an open reading frame, and its role is uncertain. Trimming shortened V by 8 bases and J by 4 bases, and 13 bases separated the two germline ends. The CDR3 runs 13 residues. For the CDR3, the DNA is TGTGCCAGCAGCCCTGAGGGGAATCAGCCCCAGCATTTT. Translating it yields CASSPEGNQPQHF.

The CDR3 region is CASSPIERLAKNIQYF. The CDR3 bases are TGTGCCAGCAGCCCAATTGAGCGACTAGCCAAAAACATTCAGTACTTC. This rearrangement joins TRBV7-3 to TRBJ2-4, with D hard to call. V shed 5 bases and J shed 0 bases, with 14 bases lying between them. Germline loops: CDR1 SGHTA, CDR2 FQGTGA. The CDR3 length is 16 residues.

This clonotype was seen repeatedly, ten times or more. The chain links TRBV29-1 to TRBJ2-4, with 7 bases that match TRBD1. The V gene's germline CDR1 is SQVTM and CDR2 ANQGSEA. J gave up 3 bases and V 7 bases, and 6 bases lay outside the gene matches. CDR3 length: 13 residues. The CDR3 DNA is TGCAGCGCACTGACAGGGAGCAAAAACATTCAGTACTTC. Protein sequence: CSALTGSKNIQYF.

The chain employs TRBV28 and TRBJ2-5; D tentatively reads TRBD1 or TRBD2 (5 bases each). CDR3 length: 14 amino acids. Per germline, CDR1 MDHEN and CDR2 SYDVKM. V was pared by 1 base and J by 4 bases, with 10 bases between. The CDR3 DNA reads TGTGCCAGCAGTTTATTTCGAGGGGCAGAGACCCAGTACTTC. This sequence encodes CASSLFRGAETQYF.

The DNA for the CDR3 is TGTGCCAGTAGTCCCGGGACAGGATTGAACACTGAAGCTTTCTTT. Amino acids: CASSPGTGLNTEAFF. The chain joins TRBV19 to TRBJ1-1; the match to TRBD1 covers 8 bases. This CDR3 has 15 residues. Trimming cost V 5 bases and J 0 bases; bases outside gene matches: 5. Germline V gives CDR1 LNHDA, CDR2 SQIVND (reference sequence). Full variable domain (outside the CDR3, taken from reference TRBV19 and TRBJ1-1): DGGITQSPKYLFRKEGQNVTLSCEQNLNHDAMYWYRQDPGQGLRLIYYSQIVNDFQKGDIAEGYSVSREKKESFPLTVTSAQKNPTAFYLCASSPGTGLNTEAFFGQGTRLTVV.

The chain employs TRBV5-4 and TRBJ2-1, with no clear D. The CDR3 covers 16 residues. Germline V gives CDR1 SGHNT, CDR2 YYREEE (reference sequence). Trimming took off 4 bases at V and 5 bases at J, with 19 bases between the two ends. The CDR3 spells CASSTSPLILNNEQFF. In DNA, the CDR3 is TGTGCCAGCAGCACATCACCCCTGATACTGAACAATGAGCAGTTCTTC.

The chain combines TRBV6-6 with TRBJ2-1, with TRBD2 matching 10 bases. This CDR3 contains 15 residues. Germline V gene lookup returns CDR1 MNHNY and CDR2 SVGAGI (reference sequence). Trimming took 7 bases from V and 10 from J; bases not matched to a gene: 13. The CDR3: CASTWTSGFLKEQFF. CDR3 in DNA: TGTGCCAGCACTTGGACTAGCGGATTTCTCAAAGAGCAGTTCTTC.

The chain uses TRBV27 and TRBJ2-7, with a possible D match to TRBD1 (5 bases). Germline CDR1 is MNHEY and CDR2 is SMNVEV (reference sequence). V was cut by 10 bases and J by 6 bases, with 13 bases left in between. This CDR3 has 11 amino acids. The CDR3 coding sequence is TGTGCCACGACTCAGGGTAGCGAGCAGTACTTC. Its protein is CATTQGSEQYF.

With respect to this clonotype: A clone one base away is much larger, so this may be a read error. The V gene is TRBV28, the J gene TRBJ2-7; maybe TRBD1 (6 bases). CDR1 is MDHEN, CDR2 SYDVKM, per germline. The CDR3 covers 13 residues. This chain's CDR3 is CASFPWGEGERYF. CDR3 DNA: TGTGCCAGCTTCCCCTGGGGAGAGGGGGAGCGGTACTTC.

This chain connects TRBV25-1 to TRBJ2-2; the D is unclear. Trimming left V 1 base short and J 1 base short, with 4 bases between. Germline V gene data show CDR1 as MGHDK and CDR2 as SYGVNS. There are 14 residues in the CDR3. CDR3 amino acids: CASSELVNTGELFF. In nucleotides, the CDR3 is TGTGCCAGCAGTGAATTAGTGAACACCGGGGAGCTGTTTTTT.

The chain carries TRBV7-8 and TRBJ2-6; no firm D call. Germline V CDR1 and CDR2: SGHVS, FQNEAQ. This CDR3 contains 19 residues. Trimming stripped 6 bases from V and 1 base from J, with 22 bases between. The CDR3 loop reads CASSPRVRPESSGANVLTF. The DNA of the CDR3 is TGTGCCAGCAGTCCCCGCGTCCGGCCCGAAAGTTCTGGGGCCAACGTCCTGACTTTC.

With regard to this clonotype: One end of the junction fails to match germline, which may point to a read error. This rearrangement joins TRBV28 to TRBJ1-1; weak D call: TRBD1 (5 bases). CDR1 is MDHEN and CDR2 is SYDVKM in the germline V gene. The CDR3 spans 13 residues. The CDR3 DNA follows: TGTGCCAGTCGGGGGGGTATGAACACTGAAGCTATCTTT. Residues: CASRGGMNTEAIF.

This clonotype occurred a few times. The chain has TRBV11-2 and TRBJ1-3; D not certain. The V and J ends lost 5 bases and 0 bases respectively, with 14 bases between them. Germline V gene lookup returns CDR1 SGHAT and CDR2 FQNNGV. The CDR3 loop spans 16 amino acids. The CDR3 loop is CASSGRQKSSGNTIYF. CDR3 DNA sequence: TGTGCCAGCAGCGGGCGACAAAAGAGCTCTGGAAACACCATATATTTT.